These T cell receptor beta chains were read from a single sample in a study of blood T cell repertoires in COVID-19. Clones were sequenced by immunoSEQ multiplex PCR, and TCRdb holds only the in-frame ones, with some missing. The sample contains fewer than 150,000 clones, 85% to 90% of which appear only once. The sample taken for sequencing was peripheral blood. The receptors were sampled from a woman in her thirties or forties with acute or convalescent COVID-19. The CDR3 runs from the conserved cysteine through the conserved F or W. The D gene is left open where the match is weak. Size values are once, few and many counts, or a class for expanded clones, and some rows have none.

>TRBJ2-1|-|TRBD2|TRBV2
TGTGCCAGCAGTGCAAAAATAGCGGGAGGTAATGAGCAGTTCTTC
CASSAKIAGGNEQFF
>TRBJ2-1|-|TRBD2|TRBV5-1
TGCGCCAGCAGCCCCACCACGACTAGCGGGAGATATGATGAGCAGTTCTTC
CASSPTTTSGRYDEQFF
>TRBJ1-5|-|TRBD1|TRBV6-5
TGTGCCAGCAGTTCCAACGGACAGGCCGGGTCCCAGCATTTT
CASSSNGQAGSQHF
>TRBJ2-7|-|-|TRBV6-6
TGTGCCAGCAGTTATACGGGGGGCGTCTACGAGCAGTACTTC
CASSYTGGVYEQYF
>TRBJ1-2|once|TRBD1|TRBV11-1
TGTGCCAGCAGCCCGGGACAGGGGTATGGCTACACCTTC
CASSPGQGYGYTF
>TRBJ2-5|-|TRBD1|TRBV5-4
TGTGCCAGCAGCTTCCTCGGACAGGGCTTCCCCGAGACCCAGTACTTC
CASSFLGQGFPETQYF
>TRBJ2-7|-|-|TRBV5-1
TGCGCCAGCAGCTTGAAGGGGCCCAGCTACGAGCAGTACTTC
CASSLKGPSYEQYF
>TRBJ2-7|-|-|TRBV21-1
TGTGCCAGCAGCAAAGAGGAGGGGACCGAGCAGTACTTC
CASSKEEGTEQYF
>TRBJ1-1|-|TRBD1|TRBV3-1/TRBV3-2
TGTGCCAGCAGCCCCAGAGGGGCAGGGGGCACTGAAGCTTTCTTT
CASSPRGAGGTEAFF
>TRBJ2-3|-|TRBD1|TRBV7-6
TGTGCCAGCAGCTGGGGACAGGGGGCAACTAGCACAGATACGCAGTATTTT
CASSWGQGATSTDTQYF
>TRBJ1-1|-|TRBD1|TRBV27
TGTGCCAGCATGCGTGAAGACAGGGTGAACACTGAAGCTTTCTTT
CASMREDRVNTEAFF
>TRBJ2-3|once|TRBD1|TRBV3-1/TRBV3-2
TGTGCCAGCAGCCAAGCCGGGGACAGGGGGCCAGATACGCAGTATTTT
CASSQAGDRGPDTQYF
>TRBJ2-1|-|-|TRBV6-5
TGTGCCAGCCGACTAGTAGGTTACAATGAGCAGTTCTTC
CASRLVGYNEQFF
>TRBJ2-3|-|-|TRBV5-5
TGTGCCAGCAGCTTGTTAGGGGTAGCCCTCACAGATACGCAGTATTTT
CASSLLGVALTDTQYF
>TRBJ1-4|-|TRBD1|TRBV7-2
TGTGCCAGCAGCATTCGACAGGGAAGAAAACTGTTTTTT
CASSIRQGRKLFF
>TRBJ1-2|-|-|TRBV12-3/TRBV12-4
TGTGCCAGCAGGGCCAGTTCCTATGGCTACACCTTC
CASRASSYGYTF
>TRBJ2-3|few|TRBD2|TRBV9
TGTGCCAGCAGCTCGTCGGGACTAGGATCAGATACGCAGTATTTT
CASSSSGLGSDTQYF
>TRBJ1-1|-|-|TRBV15
TGTGCCACCAGCAGAGACCCCATCTATGAAGCTTTCTTT
CATSRDPIYEAFF
>TRBJ2-2|-|-|TRBV5-6
TGTGCCAGCAGCCCGGGACTCGGGTACACCGGGGAGCTGTTTTTT
CASSPGLGYTGELFF
>TRBJ1-2|-|TRBD1|TRBV5-5
TGTGCCAGCTCGGGACAGGGGGGTTATGGCTACACCTTC
CASSGQGGYGYTF
>TRBJ2-2|-|TRBD1|TRBV7-2
TGTGCCAGCAGCTCACGACAGGGGCGTCCGTCGAACACCGGGGAGCTGTTTTTT
CASSSRQGRPSNTGELFF
>TRBJ1-2|-|-|TRBV5-6
TGTGCCAGCAGCTTGCCCAGTAACTATGGCTACACCTTC
CASSLPSNYGYTF
>TRBJ2-3|-|-|TRBV3-1/TRBV3-2
TGTGCCAGCAGCCAAGGCGCGGCGGTAGATACGCAGTATTTT
CASSQGAAVDTQYF
>TRBJ1-2|-|-|TRBV19
TGTGCCAGTAGTATTATCGGGGGTCCGAACTATGGCTACACCTTC
CASSIIGGPNYGYTF
>TRBJ2-3|once|TRBD2|TRBV5-1
TGCGCCAGCAGCTTCGGGACTAGAGTGCCGGATACGCAGTATTTT
CASSFGTRVPDTQYF
>TRBJ1-1|-|-|TRBV12-3/TRBV12-4
TGTGCCAGCAGTACAGGGCTTGAAGCTTTCTTT
CASSTGLEAFF
>TRBJ1-4|-|TRBD1|TRBV24-1
TGTGCCACCAGTGAGCCGACAGGGCGTACTGAAAAACTGTTTTTT
CATSEPTGRTEKLFF
>TRBJ1-2|few|TRBD1|TRBV10-3
TGTGCCATCAGTGAGTCGGACAGGAACTATGGCTACACCTTC
CAISESDRNYGYTF
>TRBJ1-4|-|TRBD1|TRBV7-6
TGTGCCAGCAGCTTAGGGGCAGGGGGCAACGAAAAACTGTTTTTT
CASSLGAGGNEKLFF
>TRBJ2-5|-|-|TRBV5-4
TGTGCCAGCAGCTTGGGAGGCGGAGAGACCCAGTACTTC
CASSLGGGETQYF
>TRBJ2-5|-|-|TRBV18
TGTGCCAGCTTCTCCGCGGGACAGCAGGAAGAGACCCAGTACTTC
CASFSAGQQEETQYF